A selection of T cell receptor beta chains follows, all from one sample in a study of blood T cells in healthy people across ages. TCRdb passed the 5' RACE reads through MiXCR, listing each CDR3 protein once. Among some 1.5 million distinct CDR3 sequences listed, 35% to 45% were seen once. The sequencing input was blood. These TCRs come from a woman aged 18-30 years in good health. Each CDR3 is given with its conserved first and last residue. D genes are given only for firm matches. The size entry is marked missing in some rows and otherwise reads once, few, many or a size class.

.	TRBV25-1	.	TRBJ2-3	CASSDLATPRTDTQYF	TGTGCTAGCAGTGATTTGGCTACTCCTCGCACAGATACGCAGTATTTT
.	TRBV27	few	TRBJ1-2	CASSASRGADGYTF	TGTGCCAGCAGTGCCTCGCGGGGCGCAGATGGCTACACCTTC
TRBD2	TRBV5-1	.	TRBJ2-3	CASSLASGVTDTQYF	TGTGCCAGCAGCTTGGCTAGCGGGGTCACAGATACGCAGTATTTT
.	TRBV5-5	few	TRBJ2-1	CASSLALGSYEQFF	TGTGCCAGCAGCTTGGCACTAGGGTCGTATGAGCAGTTCTTC
TRBD2	TRBV24-1	.	TRBJ2-7	CATSGSGSVNEQYF	TGTGCCACCAGTGGAAGCGGGAGCGTGAACGAGCAGTACTTC
TRBD2	TRBV29-1	.	TRBJ2-5	CSLGLAGGETQYF	TGCAGCTTGGGACTAGCGGGAGGAGAGACCCAGTACTTC
.	TRBV7-2	.	TRBJ2-3	CASSSPSSYTDTQYF	TGTGCCAGCAGCAGTCCTAGCAGTTACACAGATACGCAGTATTTT
.	TRBV28	many	TRBJ2-7	CASSSDRSSYEQYF	TGTGCCAGCAGTTCCGACAGGTCCTCCTACGAGCAGTACTTC
.	TRBV6-5	.	TRBJ1-6	CASRLGGVNSPLHF	TGTGCCAGCAGACTAGGAGGGGTGAATTCACCCCTCCACTTT
.	TRBV20-1	once	TRBJ1-5	CSEYRDSTQPRHF	TGCAGTGAGTACCGGGACTCGACCCAGCCCCGGCATTTT
.	TRBV29-1	.	TRBJ2-5	CSVEWGAGETQYF	TGCAGCGTTGAATGGGGGGCCGGGGAGACCCAGTACTTC
TRBD2	TRBV6-2/TRBV6-3	.	TRBJ2-7	CASKDNSGGSYNEQYF	TGTGCCAGCAAAGATAATAGCGGGGGCTCCTACAATGAGCAGTACTTC
.	TRBV25-1	.	TRBJ2-3	CASSDYPRGATDTQYF	TGTGCCAGCAGTGACTACCCCCGGGGGGCCACAGATACGCAGTATTTT
TRBD1	TRBV6-6	.	TRBJ2-3	CASTHWDRRTDTQYF	TGTGCCAGCACTCACTGGGACAGGCGCACAGATACGCAGTATTTT
.	TRBV4-3	.	TRBJ1-4	CASSQESVTNEKLFF	TGCGCCAGCAGCCAAGAGTCGGTGACTAATGAAAAACTGTTTTTT
TRBD2	TRBV7-2	.	TRBJ2-1	CASSLGNSGSWSYNEQFF	TGTGCCAGCAGCTTAGGGAATAGCGGGAGTTGGTCCTACAATGAGCAGTTCTTC
.	TRBV9	.	TRBJ2-7	CASSVASLDSEQYF	TGTGCCAGCAGCGTAGCCTCCCTGGACAGCGAGCAGTACTTC
.	TRBV29-1	few	TRBJ1-2	CSVAGELNYGYTF	TGCAGCGTTGCAGGGGAACTAAACTATGGCTACACCTTC
.	TRBV6-6	.	TRBJ2-5	CASRRGLDEQYF	TGTGCCAGCCGGAGGGGATTGGATGAGCAGTACTTC
.	TRBV2	.	TRBJ2-5	CASTIRLVSQETQYF	TGTGCCAGCACTATTCGACTGGTTTCGCAAGAGACCCAGTACTTC
TRBD1	TRBV24-1	few	TRBJ2-1	CATSDPGTGVNEQFF	TGTGCCACCAGTGACCCCGGGACAGGGGTCAATGAGCAGTTCTTC
.	TRBV9	few	TRBJ2-7	CASSGAMFGSRSYEQYF	TGTGCCAGCAGCGGAGCAATGTTTGGGTCCCGCTCCTACGAGCAGTACTTC
.	TRBV12-3/TRBV12-4	.	TRBJ1-5	CASSTFPPSSRPRLHLYQPQHF	TGTGCCAGCAGCACCTTTCCACCTAGCTCAAGACCCCGCCTCCATCTTTATCAGCCCCAGCATTTT
TRBD1	TRBV28	.	TRBJ2-3	CASRQGSSTDTQYF	TGTGCCAGTAGACAGGGGAGTAGCACAGATACGCAGTATTTT
.	TRBV5-1	once	TRBJ1-1	CASSNIRGRNTEAFF	TGCGCCAGCAGCAACATAAGGGGTCGGAACACTGAAGCTTTCTTT
.	TRBV3-1	.	TRBJ1-2	CASSQESRDGGSYGYTF	TGTGCCAGCAGCCAAGAATCACGTGACGGGGGGAGCTATGGCTACACCTTC
.	TRBV20-1	.	TRBJ2-7	CSARNLGFGEQYF	TGCAGTGCTAGAAATCTCGGGTTCGGCGAGCAGTACTTC
.	TRBV29-1	.	TRBJ1-2	CSVEVGAGNYGYTF	TGCAGCGTTGAAGTCGGGGCGGGGAACTATGGCTACACCTTC
TRBD2	TRBV27	.	TRBJ2-2	CASTTLPSGRGTGELFF	TGTGCCAGCACCACCCTCCCTAGCGGGAGAGGCACCGGGGAGCTGTTTTTT
TRBD2	TRBV10-3	many	TRBJ2-5	CAISDPRLAGETQYF	TGTGCCATCAGTGACCCGAGACTAGCCGGAGAGACCCAGTACTTC
.	TRBV27	.	TRBJ2-7	CASSLLGNYEQYF	TGTGCCAGCAGTTTACTGGGCAACTACGAGCAGTACTTC
TRBD1	TRBV9	few	TRBJ2-2	CASSVQDRVPGELFF	TGTGCCAGCAGCGTGCAGGACAGGGTCCCCGGGGAGCTGTTTTTT
TRBD1	TRBV6-4	few	TRBJ2-1	CASSGTGGNEQFF	TGTGCCAGCAGTGGTACAGGGGGCAATGAGCAGTTCTTC
.	TRBV11-2	few	TRBJ2-7	CASSLWGRGRHSYEQYF	TGTGCCAGCAGCTTATGGGGACGGGGGCGACACTCCTACGAGCAGTACTTC
TRBD1	TRBV29-1	few	TRBJ2-5	CSVETLDRGRNEQYF	TGCAGCGTTGAAACCCTTGACAGGGGGCGAAATGAGCAGTACTTC
TRBD2	TRBV4-1	.	TRBJ2-1	CASSQENLAGPSYNEQFF	TGCGCCAGCAGCCAGGAAAATTTAGCGGGGCCTTCCTACAATGAGCAGTTCTTC
.	TRBV5-1	.	TRBJ2-5	CASSPSLQGSNEQYF	TGCGCCAGCAGCCCCAGCTTACAGGGTAGTAATGAGCAGTACTTC
TRBD2	TRBV29-1	few	TRBJ2-2	CSASSGSHTGELFF	TGCAGCGCTTCTAGCGGGAGTCACACCGGGGAGCTGTTTTTT
.	TRBV20-1	.	TRBJ1-6	CSATVSSYNSPLHF	TGCAGTGCCACCGTGAGCTCCTATAATTCACCCCTCCACTTT
.	TRBV21-1	.	TRBJ2-7	CASSLVGQGVYEQYF	TGTGCCAGCAGCCTTGTGGGACAGGGGGTGTACGAGCAGTACTTC
.	TRBV5-1	.	TRBJ1-1	CASNSEPGGNTEAFF	TGCGCCAGCAACTCTGAACCGGGAGGGAACACTGAAGCTTTCTTT
TRBD2	TRBV11-2	.	TRBJ2-3	CASSRWTSGGFGTDTQYF	TGTGCCAGCAGCCGTTGGACTAGCGGGGGGTTCGGCACAGATACGCAGTATTTT
TRBD1	TRBV28	few	TRBJ2-2	CASSLHRTGSAGELFF	TGTGCCAGCAGTCTGCATAGGACAGGGAGCGCCGGGGAGCTGTTTTTT
TRBD1	TRBV6-5	.	TRBJ1-4	CASSHPGQGGEKLFF	TGTGCCAGCAGTCATCCGGGACAGGGCGGTGAAAAACTGTTTTTT
.	TRBV20-1	.	TRBJ1-6	CSASSPEYNSPLHF	TGCAGTGCTAGCTCTCCGGAATATAATTCACCCCTCCACTTT
TRBD2	TRBV7-2	few	TRBJ2-1	CASSPNLAGDVDEQFF	TGTGCCAGCAGCCCGAATCTAGCGGGGGATGTCGATGAGCAGTTCTTC
.	TRBV7-9	.	TRBJ1-5	CASSLGGLLSNQPQHF	TGTGCCAGCAGCTTAGGGGGTCTACTTAGCAATCAGCCCCAGCATTTT
.	TRBV25-1	few	TRBJ2-5	CASSARSPFQETQYF	TGTGCCAGCAGTGCCCGGAGCCCCTTCCAAGAGACCCAGTACTTC
.	TRBV20-1	.	TRBJ2-1	CSATVNEQFF	TGCAGTGCTACCGTTAATGAGCAGTTCTTC
.	TRBV10-3	once	TRBJ1-2	CAISDRQNYGDTF	TGTGCCATCAGTGACCGGCAAAACTATGGCGACACCTTC
.	TRBV21-1	.	TRBJ1-2	CASPALYGYTF	TGTGCCAGCCCCGCCCTCTATGGCTACACCTTC
.	TRBV6-1	.	TRBJ2-5	CASKPGTSSVETQYF	TGTGCCAGCAAACCCGGGACTTCCTCAGTTGAGACCCAGTACTTC
.	TRBV5-1	many	TRBJ2-5	CASSLDGKETQYF	TGTGCCAGCAGTTTGGACGGAAAAGAGACCCAGTACTTC